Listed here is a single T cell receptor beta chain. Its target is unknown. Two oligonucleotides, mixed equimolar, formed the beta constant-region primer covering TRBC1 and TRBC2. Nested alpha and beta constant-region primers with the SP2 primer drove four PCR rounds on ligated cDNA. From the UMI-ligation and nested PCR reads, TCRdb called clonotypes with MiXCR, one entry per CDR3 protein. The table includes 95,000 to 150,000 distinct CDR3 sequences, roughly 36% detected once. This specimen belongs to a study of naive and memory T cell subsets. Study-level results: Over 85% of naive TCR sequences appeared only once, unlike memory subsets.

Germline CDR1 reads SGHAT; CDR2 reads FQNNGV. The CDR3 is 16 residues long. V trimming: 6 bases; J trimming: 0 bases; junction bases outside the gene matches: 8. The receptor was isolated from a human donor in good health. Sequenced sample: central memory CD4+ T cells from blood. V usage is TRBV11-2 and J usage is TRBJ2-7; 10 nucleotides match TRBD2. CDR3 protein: CASRFLSSGSSYEQYF. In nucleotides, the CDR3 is TGTGCCAGCAGATTTCTCTCTAGCGGGAGCTCCTACGAGCAGTACTTC.